This TCR beta chain was found in a study of T-cell reconstitution after alpha-beta-depleted transplantation in children. The TCRbeta library was prepared with unique molecular identifiers. TCRdb itself ran the PCR reads through MiXCR, one entry per CDR3 protein. The table records hundreds of thousands of distinct CDR3 sequences, 9.5% to 10% of them present only once. This CDR3 has 14 amino acids. V shed 5 bases and J 0 bases; nucleotides not matched to a gene: 4. From germline, CDR1 is DFQATT and CDR2 SNEGSKA (reference sequence). The chain combines TRBV20-1 with TRBJ1-5; 7 nucleotides match TRBD1. The clonotype originates from a human donor who donated a stem cell graft to a child with SCID. The input for sequencing was PBMCs from the stem cell graft donor, taken from the stem cell graft. In nucleotides, the CDR3 is TGCAGTGCTGCCGGGACAGCTAGCAATCAGCCCCAGCATTTT. Protein product: CSAAGTASNQPQHF.